This is a list of T cell receptor beta chains from one sample in a study of blood T cell repertoires in COVID-19. Only in-frame clones appear in the TCRdb table, and some are missing; sequencing was by immunoSEQ multiplex PCR. The sample yields about 190,000 clones, approximately 90% seen once. Sequenced input: peripheral blood. Receptors originate from a man aged 30-40 years with acute or convalescent COVID-19. The CDR3 runs from the conserved cysteine through the conserved F or W. Each record gives: CDR3 DNA, CDR3 protein, J gene, D gene, V gene, clone size. The D gene is left open where the match is weak. Not all rows give a size; the values are once, few, many and, for expanded clones, a class.

TGTGCCAGCTCACCCACGAGGGACAGGGTTTTCTCTGGGGCCAACGTCCTGACTTTC,CASSPTRDRVFSGANVLTF,TRBJ2-6,TRBD1,TRBV18,.
TGTGCCAGTGGTTTCGGGACAGGGGACGAGCAGTACTTC,CASGFGTGDEQYF,TRBJ2-7,TRBD1,TRBV12-5,.
TGTGCCAGCTCACTCGGCAGGGCCAATCAGCCCCAGCATTTT,CASSLGRANQPQHF,TRBJ1-5,.,TRBV18,.
TGTGCCAGCAGCTTGGGGGCTGAGACCCAGTACTTC,CASSLGAETQYF,TRBJ2-5,.,TRBV5-4,.
TGTGCCAGCAGCGTAGTGGGGGGACCCGCCACAGATACGCAGTATTTT,CASSVVGGPATDTQYF,TRBJ2-3,.,TRBV9,.
TGTGCCAGCAGCCCCCGGGACTCGCGCACAGATACGCAGTATTTT,CASSPRDSRTDTQYF,TRBJ2-3,.,TRBV5-8,.
TGCGCCAGCAGCCTAATGCGGGTCGGGGAGACCCAGTACTTC,CASSLMRVGETQYF,TRBJ2-5,.,TRBV5-1,.
TGTGCCAGCACCCCTTTGGGGGCCTTCACAGATACGCAGTATTTT,CASTPLGAFTDTQYF,TRBJ2-3,.,TRBV7-2,.
TGTGCCAGCAGCTTAGCCCCGGGAGGGCCGCGAGATACGCAGTATTTT,CASSLAPGGPRDTQYF,TRBJ2-3,TRBD2,TRBV11-2,.
TGTGCCAGCAGCTTAGCAGCAGCGGGAGCAGGCGAGCAGTACTTC,CASSLAAAGAGEQYF,TRBJ2-7,TRBD2,TRBV7-2,.
TGTGCCAGCAGCGTACAGGGGGGGGCTGAAGCTTTCTTT,CASSVQGGAEAFF,TRBJ1-1,TRBD1,TRBV2,.
TGTGCCAGCAGTAGGAGACCCGACACAGATACGCAGTATTTT,CASSRRPDTDTQYF,TRBJ2-3,.,TRBV11-2,.
TGCAGCGTTGAAGAGGGGGGGCGGAGAGGGGAGCAGTTCTTC,CSVEEGGRRGEQFF,TRBJ2-1,.,TRBV29-1,.
TGTGCCAGCAGCCCATCGACTAGCGGGGGGTCCGGCGGGGAGACCCAGTACTTC,CASSPSTSGGSGGETQYF,TRBJ2-5,TRBD2,TRBV4-2,once
TGTGCCAGCAGCCAAGCCGGACTAGCGGGGGGACATACGCAGTATTTT,CASSQAGLAGGHTQYF,TRBJ2-3,TRBD2,TRBV14,.
TGTGCCAGCAGCTTAGAGGGCAGGGGGCGAACGCCCCAGCATTTT,CASSLEGRGRTPQHF,TRBJ1-5,TRBD1,TRBV11-2,.
TGTGCCACCAGCAGAGATATTAGCGGTCGCTACAATGAGCAGTTCTTC,CATSRDISGRYNEQFF,TRBJ2-1,.,TRBV15,.
TGTGCCTGGAGCGCCGACAGTAGCAATCAGCCCCAGCATTTT,CAWSADSSNQPQHF,TRBJ1-5,.,TRBV30,.
TGTGCCAGCAGTTACTCCGGGACGAACACCGGGGAGCTGTTTTTT,CASSYSGTNTGELFF,TRBJ2-2,.,TRBV6-5,.
TGTGCCAGCAGTTTAAGGACGGGGGTTCACGGCTACACCTTC,CASSLRTGVHGYTF,TRBJ1-2,.,TRBV27,.
TGTGCCAGCAGCTTGTATGATTTTGGGTTCCTGAACAGGGGAGAAGCTTTCTTT,CASSLYDFGFLNRGEAFF,TRBJ1-1,TRBD1,TRBV7-9,.
TGCGCCAGCAGCCCGGCGGTAGGGGGCAACGGAAACACCATATATTTT,CASSPAVGGNGNTIYF,TRBJ1-3,TRBD1,TRBV5-1,.
TGTGCCAGCAGCTCGAATGGACTCCGGACGGGCGAGCAGTACTTC,CASSSNGLRTGEQYF,TRBJ2-7,.,TRBV5-6,.
TGTGCCAGCTCAAGGGACAGTAACACTGAAGCTTTCTTT,CASSRDSNTEAFF,TRBJ1-1,TRBD1,TRBV2,.
TGTGCCAGCAGCGACAGGGGGGTTTTTGAAAAACTGTTTTTT,CASSDRGVFEKLFF,TRBJ1-4,TRBD1,TRBV2,.
TGTGCCAGCAGTTTAACGCTAGTTGATGGCTACACCTTC,CASSLTLVDGYTF,TRBJ1-2,.,TRBV28,.
TGTGCCAGCAGCTTAGGCGGAATAATCAATCAGCCCCAGCATTTT,CASSLGGIINQPQHF,TRBJ1-5,.,TRBV5-6,.
TGCAGCGCCTACTTGACTGAATTATCGTTCTTC,CSAYLTELSFF,TRBJ2-1,.,TRBV29-1,.
TGTGCCAGTAGTATGGGCCAGGGGGTGGTAGGCAATCAGCCCCAGCATTTT,CASSMGQGVVGNQPQHF,TRBJ1-5,TRBD1,TRBV19,.
TGTGCCAGCAGCCCCCGGCGGGGCGGATCGAATGAGCAGTTCTTC,CASSPRRGGSNEQFF,TRBJ2-1,.,TRBV7-3,once
TGTGCCAGCAGCGGACAGGGGTTTTTCACTGAAGCTTTCTTT,CASSGQGFFTEAFF,TRBJ1-1,TRBD1,TRBV11-2,few
TGTGCCACCGACGACTTAACTAGCGTGGAGACCCAGTACTTC,CATDDLTSVETQYF,TRBJ2-5,TRBD2,TRBV28,.
TGCGCCAGCAGACCCTTTGGGACTAGCGGGGGGGCAGATACGCAGTATTTT,CASRPFGTSGGADTQYF,TRBJ2-3,TRBD2,TRBV5-1,once
TGTGCCAGCAGCCGGACTAGCGGGGGGCCTTACAATGAGCAGTTCTTC,CASSRTSGGPYNEQFF,TRBJ2-1,TRBD2,TRBV11-1,.
TGTGCCAGCAGCGTAGAGGGTAGGGGGGGCTATGGCTACACCTTC,CASSVEGRGGYGYTF,TRBJ1-2,.,TRBV9,.
TGTGCCAGCAGCCAAGCTGGGGACAGGGGGCAAAAAGAATATGGCTACACCTTC,CASSQAGDRGQKEYGYTF,TRBJ1-2,TRBD1,TRBV4-2,.
TGTGCCAGCAGTAGGGACAGGGAGTCAGATACGCAGTATTTT,CASSRDRESDTQYF,TRBJ2-3,TRBD1,TRBV2,.
TGTGCCAGCAGGTCGCAAACCGGGACAGCCTACGAGCAGTACTTC,CASRSQTGTAYEQYF,TRBJ2-7,TRBD1,TRBV28,once
TGTGCCAGCAGCTTATCTTTTCCCTACGAGCAGTACTTC,CASSLSFPYEQYF,TRBJ2-7,.,TRBV7-9,.
TGCGCCAGCAGCCTTGTTGGTAGCGGGGGCTACAATGAGCAGTTCTTC,CASSLVGSGGYNEQFF,TRBJ2-1,TRBD2,TRBV5-1,.
TGCGCCAGCAGCTCCCACCGGGACAGGGATTATTCACCCCTCCACTTT,CASSSHRDRDYSPLHF,TRBJ1-6,TRBD1,TRBV5-1,.
TGTGCCAGTAGAATGACTAGCGGATTCCAAGAGACCCAGTACTTC,CASRMTSGFQETQYF,TRBJ2-5,TRBD2,TRBV19,.
TGTGCCAGCAGCCTAGAACCCTTTAGACTTAATGAAAAACTGTTTTTT,CASSLEPFRLNEKLFF,TRBJ1-4,.,TRBV2,few
TGTGCCAGCAGTTACTCGAGAATGACACGGGGAGATACGCAGTATTTT,CASSYSRMTRGDTQYF,TRBJ2-3,.,TRBV6-5,.
TGTGCCAGCAGGGGAGCGGGGTTGGCCAAAAACATTCAGTACTTC,CASRGAGLAKNIQYF,TRBJ2-4,TRBD2,TRBV28,.
TGTGCCAGTAGTATCCGGGACAACACTAACTATGGCTACACCTTC,CASSIRDNTNYGYTF,TRBJ1-2,.,TRBV19,.
TGTGCCAGCAGCCCCTCTCTTGGTGCGGGGACGGTAGATACGCAGTATTTT,CASSPSLGAGTVDTQYF,TRBJ2-3,.,TRBV5-4,once
TGTGCCACTGTCGGGGACATGAACACTGAAGCTTTCTTT,CATVGDMNTEAFF,TRBJ1-1,.,TRBV12-3/TRBV12-4,.
TGCGCCAGCAGCCAAGTAACACTAGCGGAGGGCGAGCAGTTCTTC,CASSQVTLAEGEQFF,TRBJ2-1,TRBD2,TRBV4-1,once